These T cell receptor beta chains were read from a single sample in a study of blood T cells in healthy people across ages. TCRdb called the 5' RACE reads again in MiXCR, with one record for every CDR3 protein. The data show roughly 1.7 million distinct CDR3 sequences, with about 35% seen just once and around 11% held by the top ten. What was sequenced was blood. The receptors were gathered from a woman in her 30s in good health. The CDR3 runs from the conserved cysteine through the conserved F or W.

J gene: TRBJ2-7; V gene: TRBV10-3; CDR3 protein: CAIRETGGHEQYF
J gene: TRBJ2-3; V gene: TRBV10-3; CDR3 protein: CAISDTLGAGITDTQYF
J gene: TRBJ2-5; V gene: TRBV4-1; CDR3 protein: CASSQSWTGGETQYF
J gene: TRBJ1-2; V gene: TRBV6-2/TRBV6-3; CDR3 protein: CASSYSTGRYGNTF
J gene: TRBJ1-6; V gene: TRBV6-6; CDR3 protein: CASTLGDGSYNSPLHF
J gene: TRBJ2-6; V gene: TRBV29-1; CDR3 protein: CSVDTTGAYHLSGANVLTF
J gene: TRBJ2-3; V gene: TRBV24-1; CDR3 protein: CATSDPVATDTQYF
J gene: TRBJ1-1; V gene: TRBV27; CDR3 protein: CASSSLRLGEAFF
J gene: TRBJ2-1; V gene: TRBV30; CDR3 protein: CAWSKGLREYNEQFF
J gene: TRBJ2-5; V gene: TRBV5-1; CDR3 protein: CASSFSERQETQYF
J gene: TRBJ1-2; V gene: TRBV11-2; CDR3 protein: CVSSLIRDRGLPNYGYTF
J gene: TRBJ2-5; V gene: TRBV12-3/TRBV12-4; CDR3 protein: CASSSTGGQETQYF
J gene: TRBJ2-1; V gene: TRBV5-1; CDR3 protein: CASRLGEVDEQFF
J gene: TRBJ1-2; V gene: TRBV25-1; CDR3 protein: CASSANPKGGYTF
J gene: TRBJ1-2; V gene: TRBV10-3; CDR3 protein: CAISAQGRRGYGYTF
J gene: TRBJ2-3; V gene: TRBV27; CDR3 protein: CASRVQGTDTQYF
J gene: TRBJ1-4; V gene: TRBV7-6; CDR3 protein: CASSFNRGDEKLFF
J gene: TRBJ1-6; V gene: TRBV10-2; CDR3 protein: CASSETGGGYSPLHF
J gene: TRBJ1-6; V gene: TRBV7-3; CDR3 protein: CASSLDSPYNSPLHF
J gene: TRBJ1-1; V gene: TRBV30; CDR3 protein: CAWSTGVNTEAFF
J gene: TRBJ2-5; V gene: TRBV14; CDR3 protein: CANSQGAGWQTQYF
J gene: TRBJ2-5; V gene: TRBV2; CDR3 protein: CVSSQDTGQQETQYF
J gene: TRBJ1-4; V gene: TRBV29-1; CDR3 protein: CSVEDRGQGEKLFF
J gene: TRBJ2-7; V gene: TRBV19; CDR3 protein: CASRNQGGSSYEQYF
J gene: TRBJ2-3; V gene: TRBV24-1; CDR3 protein: CATSGGAVGTDTQYF